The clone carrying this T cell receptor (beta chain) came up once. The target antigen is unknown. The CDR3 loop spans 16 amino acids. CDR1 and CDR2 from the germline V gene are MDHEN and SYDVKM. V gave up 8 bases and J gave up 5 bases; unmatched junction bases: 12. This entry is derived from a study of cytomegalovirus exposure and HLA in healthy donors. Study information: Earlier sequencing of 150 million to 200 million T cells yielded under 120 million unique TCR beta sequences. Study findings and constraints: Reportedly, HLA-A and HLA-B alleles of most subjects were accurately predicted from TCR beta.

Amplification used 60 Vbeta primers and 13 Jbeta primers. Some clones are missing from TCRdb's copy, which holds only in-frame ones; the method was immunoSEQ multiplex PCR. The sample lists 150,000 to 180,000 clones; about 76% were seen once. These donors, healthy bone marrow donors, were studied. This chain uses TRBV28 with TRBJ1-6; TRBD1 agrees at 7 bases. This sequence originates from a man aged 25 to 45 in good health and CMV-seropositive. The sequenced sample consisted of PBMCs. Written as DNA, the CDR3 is TGTGCCAGCGGCTCGACAGGGATGGTCAATAATTCACCCCTCCACTTT. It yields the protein CASGSTGMVNNSPLHF.